The 10 T cell receptor beta chains presented below share a single source sample, sequenced in a study of beta chain features in type 1 diabetes. Study conclusions and caveats: Among all four CD4+ subsets, Type 1 diabetes patients had TCRB CDR3s that were moderately but significantly shorter.

Of the isolated RNA, all was reverse transcribed, and so the sequenced material was expressed TCRB transcripts. Clones were sequenced by immunoSEQ multiplex PCR, and TCRdb holds only the in-frame ones, with some missing. The sample records roughly 700,000 clones, roughly 13% being singletons. What these receptors recognize is not known. The sample consisted of naive CD4+ T cells from blood. Receptors originate from a man between 18 and 35 years old with type 1 diabetes.

This chain uses TRBV15 with TRBJ1-1; 7 bases match TRBD1. The V gene end was trimmed by 5 bases and the J gene end by 5 bases; junction bases not matched to a gene: 8. There are 14 residues in the CDR3. The germline V gene has CDR1 LNHNV and CDR2 YYDKDF (reference sequence). The CDR3 region has the DNA TGTGCCACCAGCGCGCGACAGGGAGGGACTGAAGCTTTCTTT. Its translation: CATSARQGGTEAFF.

This clone was counted only a few times. The genes are TRBV5-6 and TRBJ1-2; D remains ambiguous. The CDR3 consists of 15 residues. With 4 bases removed from V and 4 bases from J, the gap between germline ends came to 17 bases. CDR1 SGHDT and CDR2 YYEEEE come from the germline V gene. Here the CDR3 reads CASSPTGVTLYGYTF. CDR3 in DNA: TGTGCCAGCAGCCCTACGGGAGTCACTCTCTATGGCTACACCTTC.

CDR3 nucleotides: TGCGCCAGCAGCTTGGTTCAGGGGAACAACTATGGCTACACCTTC. Translating it yields CASSLVQGNNYGYTF. The chain uses TRBV5-1 and TRBJ1-2, with D possibly being TRBD1 (6 bases). V lost 0 bases and J lost 2, with 11 bases in between. Germline V gene lookup returns CDR1 SGHRS and CDR2 YFSETQ. The CDR3 contains 15 residues.

The V gene is TRBV5-4, the J gene TRBJ1-2; TRBD1 is a possible D gene (5 bases). The CDR3 spans 16 residues. Germline V gene data show CDR1 as SGHNT and CDR2 as YYREEE (reference sequence). Trimming cost V 3 bases and J 0 bases, with 15 bases left between them. The CDR3 coding sequence is TGTGCCAGCAGCTCAGGGTACAGCCCAGCTAACTATGGCTACACCTTC. Translated: CASSSGYSPANYGYTF. The variable domain in full, completed from reference TRBV5-4 and TRBJ1-2, reads ETGVTQSPTHLIKTRGQQVTLRCSSQSGHNTVSWYQQALGQGPQFIFQYYREEENGRGNFPPRFSGLQFPNYSSELNVNALELDDSALYLCASSSGYSPANYGYTFGSGTRLTVV.

The rearrangement joins TRBV13 to TRBJ2-5, with D tentatively TRBD2 (6 bases). This CDR3 has 14 residues. Germline V gives CDR1 PRHDT, CDR2 FYEKMQ (reference sequence). The ends were cut back, 5 bases at V and 6 bases at J, with 16 bases in the middle. Here the CDR3 DNA reads TGTGCCAGCAGCCTTACGGGACTCACGAAGACCCAGTACTTC. Translating it yields CASSLTGLTKTQYF.

The V call is TRBV29-1, the J call TRBJ2-7; TRBD1 is a possible D gene (6 bases). This CDR3 region has 13 residues. V lost 5 bases to trimming and J lost 3 bases, with 14 bases between them. Germline V gives CDR1 SQVTM, CDR2 ANQGSEA. CDR3 loop: CSVRPGADYEQYF. The DNA for the CDR3 is TGCAGCGTTCGCCCAGGGGCGGACTACGAGCAGTACTTC.

The chain joins TRBV7-2 to TRBJ1-6; perhaps TRBD1 as D (5 bases). The V and J ends lost 5 bases and 14 bases respectively, with 22 bases between them. The germline gives CDR1 SGHTA, CDR2 FQGNSA. The CDR3 is made up of 15 amino acids. In DNA form, the CDR3 reads TGTGCCAGCAGCCCGACAGACAGCTACCTTAGGTCCCTCCACTTT. Amino acid sequence: CASSPTDSYLRSLHF.

The V call is TRBV7-9, the J call TRBJ2-3; 9 nucleotides agree with TRBD1. The CDR3 has 16 residues. V gave up 0 bases and J gave up 4 bases; unmatched junction bases: 5. In germline, CDR1 is SEHNR, CDR2 FQNEAQ (reference sequence). DNA for the CDR3: TGTGCCAGCAGCTTAGCAACAGGGGGCGTTCCAGATACGCAGTATTTT. This translates into CASSLATGGVPDTQYF.

There are a few counts of this clone. Distinct nucleotide sequences in the sample also encode this CDR3. CDR3 in DNA: TGCGCCAGCAGCTTTGACAGGGGAAACACTGAAGCTTTCTTT. It encodes CASSFDRGNTEAFF. The rearrangement uses TRBV5-1 and TRBJ1-1, with 8 nucleotides matching TRBD1. Trimming removed 2 bases from V and 2 bases from J; junction bases left unmatched: 2. The CDR3 runs to 14 residues. Looked up from germline, CDR1 is SGHRS and CDR2 is YFSETQ.

This clone was observed once. An end of the junction does not agree with germline; a read error may underlie this. This chain connects TRBV10-2 to TRBJ2-6; no reliable D call. Germline V lookup: CDR1 WSHSY, CDR2 SAAADI. The CDR3 totals 16 residues. DNA of the CDR3: TGCGCCAGCAGTGGGCCCGGCGCCTCTGAGGCCAACGTCCTGACTTTC. Translation: CASSGPGASEANVLTF.